This TCR beta chain was recovered during a study of PD-1 blockade in classical Hodgkin lymphoma. Sample time point: cycle 4 day 1 (C4D1), after 5 to 7 weeks of nivolumab. After autologous stem cell transplantation all patients relapsed, and prior brentuximab vedotin exposure differed between cohorts. General observations from the study: What drove the repertoire differences, possibly disease activity or prior therapy, has not been defined. Those starting nivolumab under 1 year post-ASCT were excluded. Researchers reported that CD4+ TCR diversity, though not CD8+, rose significantly by C4D1.

Only in-frame clones appear in the TCRdb table, and some are missing; sequencing was by immunoSEQ multiplex PCR. The sample holds about 41,000 clones, approximately 70% seen once. This clone occurred a few times. Its antigen is undetermined. The sample here was peripheral blood mononuclear cells (PBMCs), taken before the fourth cycle of nivolumab. The TCR was taken from a human donor with classical Hodgkin lymphoma.

The CDR3: CASSLVPSLYNEQFF. The CDR3 DNA is TGTGCCAGCAGCTTAGTACCTTCCTTATACAATGAGCAGTTCTTC. The V and J genes are TRBV7-2 and TRBJ2-1; D unclear. CDR1 is SGHTA and CDR2 is FQGNSA in the germline V gene. V lost 1 base, J lost 4 bases, and 11 bases lay in between. The CDR3 loop spans 15 amino acids.